Sequencing of this T cell receptor beta chain was carried out in a study of cytomegalovirus exposure and HLA in healthy donors. Study-level background: The 666 first-cohort repertoires shared a platform with the approximately 130 validation repertoires, as reported in a later analysis. Notes on the study in general: Reports credit the classifier with highly specific, highly sensitive diagnosis of cytomegalovirus status.

The CDR3 contains 15 residues. V lost 9 bases to trimming and J lost 1 base, with 18 bases between them. Germline V lookup: CDR1 MNHEY, CDR2 SMNVEV (reference sequence). On this clone: Its antigen is unidentified.

Generated by immunoSEQ multiplex PCR, the TCRdb table keeps only in-frame clones and is missing some. The table has 150,000 to 200,000 clones, 81% seen once. The chain employs TRBV27 and TRBJ2-5, with D possibly TRBD2 on 6 matching bases. Sequencing used PBMCs. The clonotype was recovered from a woman aged 30 to 39 in good health and CMV-seronegative. CDR3 nucleotides: TGTGCCAGTACCCCCCATAGCGGCGGCCAAGAGACCCAGTACTTC. This gives the protein CASTPHSGGQETQYF.